This TCR beta chain was obtained from a study of control samples from healthy donors and cancer patients (dated by TCRdb to 2018 to 2021). The receptor library was made with the immunoSEQ multiplex PCR assay. TCRdb stores this immuneACCESS table with in-frame sequences only. Part of the clones is absent; in the studies checked, under half of the shortfall reflects unresolved V genes, and no reason is known for the rest. The sample table shows 100,000 to 150,000 clones, and about 89% are seen once. The ten largest clonotypes hold about 2.9% of the sample. The germline V gene encodes CDR1 MNHEY and CDR2 SVGEGT. V is cut back by 2 bases and J by 6 bases, with 6 bases in the junction unmatched. Measured from the cysteine to the phenylalanine, the CDR3 is 15 residues long. This entry keeps only the CDR3 DNA: 45 bases, framed from base 1. About this clone itself: Its recognized antigen is unknown. No base quality information exists; no much larger clone differs at one position.

The sample was blood. The rearrangement combines TRBV6-2 or TRBV6-3 with TRBJ2-7, and 11 bases in between align with TRBD1. The clonotype comes from a man in his fifties or sixties in good health. The nucleotide sequence reads TGTGCCAGCAGTTACCACGCCGGGACAGGGGGCGAGCAGTACTTC. The translation is CASSYHAGTGGEQYF.